The rows below give T cell receptor beta chains drawn from one sample of a study of CD8 T cells in ankylosing spondylitis. One entry per CDR3 protein results from TCRdb running MiXCR on the 5' RACE reads. The data show hundreds of thousands of distinct CDR3 sequences, with more than 9.5% seen just once and 6.5% to 7% held by the top ten. The sequenced material came from blood, either unsorted or a sorted T cell fraction (not recorded which). The receptors were gathered from a male donor with ankylosing spondylitis. CDR3s include the opening cysteine and the closing phenylalanine or tryptophan. Fields, in order: D gene, CDR3 length, clone size, V gene, J gene, CDR3 protein, CDR3 DNA. The D gene is left open where the match is weak. Clone size is not always given. Where it is, it says once, few, many or a class for expanded clones.

>-|14|-|TRBV7-2|TRBJ1-1
CASSPPHRNTEAFF
TGTGCCAGCAGCCCCCCGCACAGGAACACTGAAGCTTTCTTT
>TRBD1|14|few|TRBV15|TRBJ2-7
CATGVDRGGYEQYF
TGTGCCACCGGGGTTGACAGGGGGGGATACGAGCAGTACTTC
>-|15|few|TRBV5-6|TRBJ2-1
CASSLAPGKDNEQFF
TGTGCCAGCAGCTTGGCCCCGGGAAAGGACAATGAGCAGTTCTTC
>-|14|many|TRBV24-1|TRBJ2-1
CATSRRGAYNEQFF
TGTGCCACCAGTCGGCGCGGGGCCTACAATGAGCAGTTCTTC
>TRBD2|14|-|TRBV3-1|TRBJ2-2
CASSQDLAVRELFF
TGTGCCAGCAGCCAAGACCTAGCGGTTCGGGAGCTGTTTTTT
>-|15|many|TRBV6-1|TRBJ1-1
CASSEIGSGNTEAFF
TGTGCCAGCAGTGAAATTGGTTCCGGGAACACTGAAGCTTTCTTT
>TRBD2|17|few|TRBV20-1|TRBJ2-5
CSARGPWTSGTRETQYF
TGCAGTGCTAGAGGTCCCTGGACTAGCGGGACTCGTGAGACCCAGTACTTC
>TRBD1|13|few|TRBV12-3/TRBV12-4|TRBJ1-1
CASSTQQGRRAFF
TGTGCCAGCAGCACTCAACAGGGGAGGCGAGCTTTCTTT
>-|16|-|TRBV11-2|TRBJ2-1
CASSYDFRSSYNEQFF
TGTGCCAGCAGTTACGACTTCCGCAGCTCCTACAATGAGCAGTTCTTC
>-|13|-|TRBV7-2|TRBJ1-2
CASSLVTRRGYTF
TGTGCCAGCAGCTTAGTGACAAGAAGGGGCTACACCTTC
>-|16|few|TRBV7-9|TRBJ1-3
CASSPRGGRSGNTIYF
TGTGCCAGCAGCCCAAGGGGGGGGCGAAGTGGAAACACCATATATTTT
>-|15|many|TRBV5-1|TRBJ2-1
CASGEPRSSYNEQFF
TGCGCCAGCGGCGAGCCGAGGAGCTCCTACAATGAGCAGTTCTTC
>-|17|few|TRBV11-2|TRBJ2-2
CASSLVRLRTNTGELFF
TGTGCCAGCAGCTTAGTTCGATTGCGAACGAACACCGGGGAGCTGTTTTTT
>-|14|few|TRBV3-1|TRBJ2-1
CASSPRTKHNEQFF
TGTGCCAGCAGCCCAAGAACTAAACACAATGAGCAGTTCTTC
>TRBD1|15|-|TRBV2|TRBJ1-5
CASRDREGSNQPQHF
TGTGCCAGCAGGGACAGGGAGGGGAGCAATCAGCCCCAGCATTTT
>TRBD1|14|-|TRBV20-1|TRBJ2-1
CSANRDRYDNEQFF
TGCAGTGCCAACCGGGACAGATATGACAATGAGCAGTTCTTC
>-|15|-|TRBV19|TRBJ1-5
CASSIGGVPNQPQHF
TGTGCCAGTAGTATAGGGGGGGTCCCAAATCAGCCCCAGCATTTT
>-|18|-|TRBV29-1|TRBJ2-2
CSVEDWGRGASGTGELFF
TGCAGCGTTGAAGATTGGGGTAGGGGGGCCTCGGGCACCGGGGAGCTGTTTTTT
>-|9|-|TRBV6-1|TRBJ2-1
CTIRNEQFF
TGTACTATCCGGAATGAGCAGTTCTTC
>-|13|few|TRBV6-6|TRBJ2-1
CASSYVSSNEQFF
TGTGCCAGCAGTTACGTTAGCTCCAATGAGCAGTTCTTC
>TRBD2|13|many|TRBV7-9|TRBJ2-1
CASGLAGGNEQFF
TGTGCCAGCGGGCTAGCGGGAGGGAATGAGCAGTTCTTC
>TRBD2|16|few|TRBV5-1|TRBJ2-7
CASSLGGGSIGYEQYF
TGCGCCAGCAGCTTGGGGGGCGGGAGTATCGGCTACGAGCAGTACTTC
>TRBD1|15|-|TRBV27|TRBJ2-7
CASSPSRQGLYEQYF
TGTGCCAGCAGTCCCTCTCGACAGGGTCTCTACGAGCAGTACTTC
>-|12|-|TRBV24-1|TRBJ2-5
CATSDYVETQYF
TGTGCCACCAGTGACTACGTAGAGACCCAGTACTTC
>TRBD1|17|once|TRBV4-1|TRBJ1-6
CASSQGGQGRYNSPLHF
TGCGCCAGCAGCCAAGGGGGACAGGGGCGATATAATTCACCCCTCCACTTT
>TRBD2|18|few|TRBV15|TRBJ2-1
CATSRDFGSSGRPNEQFF
TGTGCCACCAGCAGAGATTTTGGTTCTAGCGGGAGACCCAATGAGCAGTTCTTC
>-|12|many|TRBV6-6|TRBJ2-3
CASSPNADTQYF
TGTGCCAGCAGTCCCAACGCAGATACGCAGTATTTT
>TRBD2|15|-|TRBV7-9|TRBJ2-1
CASTGLAGAYNEQFF
TGTGCCAGCACCGGACTAGCGGGAGCCTACAATGAGCAGTTCTTC
>TRBD2|16|-|TRBV5-1|TRBJ2-2
CASSLAGAKNTGELFF
TGCGCCAGCAGTCTAGCGGGAGCGAAGAACACCGGGGAGCTGTTTTTT
>TRBD2|15|-|TRBV20-1|TRBJ2-2
CSADSGLADTGELFF
TGCAGTGCTGATTCGGGACTAGCGGACACCGGGGAGCTGTTTTTT
>TRBD1|14|few|TRBV11-2|TRBJ2-7
CASSLDPGQDVQYF
TGTGCCAGCAGCTTAGATCCCGGACAGGACGTTCAGTACTTC